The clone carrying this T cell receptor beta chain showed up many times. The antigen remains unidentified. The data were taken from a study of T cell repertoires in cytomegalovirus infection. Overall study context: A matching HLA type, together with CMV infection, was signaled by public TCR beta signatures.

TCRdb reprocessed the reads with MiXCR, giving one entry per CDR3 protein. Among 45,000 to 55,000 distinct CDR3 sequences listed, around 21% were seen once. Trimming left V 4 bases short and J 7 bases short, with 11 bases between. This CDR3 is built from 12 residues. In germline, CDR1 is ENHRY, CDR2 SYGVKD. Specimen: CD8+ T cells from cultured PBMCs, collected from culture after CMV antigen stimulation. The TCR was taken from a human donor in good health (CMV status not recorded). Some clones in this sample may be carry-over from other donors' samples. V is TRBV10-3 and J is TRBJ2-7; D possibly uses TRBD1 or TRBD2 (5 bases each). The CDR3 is CAISGGSLEQYF. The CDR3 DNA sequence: TGTGCCATCAGTGGGGGGTCCCTGGAGCAGTACTTC.